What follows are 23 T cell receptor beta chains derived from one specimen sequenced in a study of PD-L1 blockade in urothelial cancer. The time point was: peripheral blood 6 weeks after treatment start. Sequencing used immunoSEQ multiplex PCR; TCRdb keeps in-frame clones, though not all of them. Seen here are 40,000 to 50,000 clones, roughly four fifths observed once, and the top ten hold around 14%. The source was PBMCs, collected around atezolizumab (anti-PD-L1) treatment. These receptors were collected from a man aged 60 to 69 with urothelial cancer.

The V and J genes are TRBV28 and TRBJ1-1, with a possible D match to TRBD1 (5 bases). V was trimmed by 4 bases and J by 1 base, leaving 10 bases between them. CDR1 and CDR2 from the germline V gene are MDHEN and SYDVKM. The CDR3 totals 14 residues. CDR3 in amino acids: CASSSSTGNTEAFF. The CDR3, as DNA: TGTGCCAGCAGTTCCTCCACAGGGAACACTGAAGCTTTCTTT.

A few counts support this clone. The CDR3 loop is CASSGDFLGEKLFF. The CDR3 nucleotides are TGTGCCAGCAGCGGGGACTTTTTAGGCGAAAAACTGTTTTTT. This sequence joins TRBV2 and TRBJ1-4, with a possible D match to TRBD1 (5 bases). The CDR3 consists of 14 residues. V lost 6 bases to trimming and J lost 8 bases, with 16 bases between them. CDR1 is SNHLY, CDR2 FYNNEI, per germline.

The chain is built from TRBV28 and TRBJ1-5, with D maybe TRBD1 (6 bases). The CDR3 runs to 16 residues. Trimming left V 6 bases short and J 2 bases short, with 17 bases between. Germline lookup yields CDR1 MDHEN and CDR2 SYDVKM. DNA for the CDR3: TGTGCCAGCAGGAACAGGGACCCGATGGGCAATCAGCCCCAGCATTTT. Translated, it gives CASRNRDPMGNQPQHF.

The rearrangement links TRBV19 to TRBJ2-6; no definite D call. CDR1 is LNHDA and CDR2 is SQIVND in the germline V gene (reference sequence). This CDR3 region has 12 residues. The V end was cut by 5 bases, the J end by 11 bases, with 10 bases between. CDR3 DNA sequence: TGTGCCAGTAGTCTCCCGAGCGACGTCCTGACTTTC. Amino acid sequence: CASSLPSDVLTF.

CDR3 region: CASRSFGRDTEAFF. DNA for the CDR3: TGTGCCAGCAGGTCATTTGGGCGGGACACTGAAGCTTTCTTT. V and J are TRBV27 and TRBJ1-1, with D uncertain. CDR1 is MNHEY, CDR2 SMNVEV, per germline (reference sequence). Trimming shortened V by 6 bases and J by 3 bases, and 14 bases separated the two germline ends. The CDR3 totals 14 residues.

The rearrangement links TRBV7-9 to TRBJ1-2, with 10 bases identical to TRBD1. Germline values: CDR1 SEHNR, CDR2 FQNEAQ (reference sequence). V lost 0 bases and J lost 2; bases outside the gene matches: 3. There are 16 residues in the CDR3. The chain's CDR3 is CASSLASGQGNYGYTF. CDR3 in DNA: TGTGCCAGCAGCTTAGCATCGGGACAGGGGAACTATGGCTACACCTTC.

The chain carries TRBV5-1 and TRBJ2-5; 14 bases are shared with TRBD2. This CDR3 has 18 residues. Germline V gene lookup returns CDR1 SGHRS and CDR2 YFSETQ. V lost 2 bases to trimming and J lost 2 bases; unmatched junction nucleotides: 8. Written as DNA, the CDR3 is TGCGCCAGCAGCTTTGGACTAGCGGGGGGCCTGACACAAGAGACCCAGTACTTC. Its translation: CASSFGLAGGLTQETQYF.

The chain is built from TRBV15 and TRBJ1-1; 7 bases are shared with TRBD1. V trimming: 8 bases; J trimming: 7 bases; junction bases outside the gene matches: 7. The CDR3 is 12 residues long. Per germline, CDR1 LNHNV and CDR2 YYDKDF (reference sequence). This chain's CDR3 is CATGRDRDEAFF. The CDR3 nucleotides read TGTGCCACCGGTCGGGACAGAGATGAAGCTTTCTTT.

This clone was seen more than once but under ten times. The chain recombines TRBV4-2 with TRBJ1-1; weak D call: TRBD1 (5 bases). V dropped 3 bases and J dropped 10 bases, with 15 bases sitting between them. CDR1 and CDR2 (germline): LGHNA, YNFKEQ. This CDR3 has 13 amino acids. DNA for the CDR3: TGTGCCAGCAGCCAGTGGCGGGGGGTGGGAGCTTTCTTT. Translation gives CASSQWRGVGAFF.

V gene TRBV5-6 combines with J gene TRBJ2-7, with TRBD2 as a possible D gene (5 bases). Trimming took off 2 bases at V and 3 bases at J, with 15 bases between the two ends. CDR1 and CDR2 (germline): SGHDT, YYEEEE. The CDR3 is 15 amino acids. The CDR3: CASSFGWPSNYEQYF. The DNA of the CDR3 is TGTGCCAGCAGCTTTGGGTGGCCTAGCAACTACGAGCAGTACTTC.

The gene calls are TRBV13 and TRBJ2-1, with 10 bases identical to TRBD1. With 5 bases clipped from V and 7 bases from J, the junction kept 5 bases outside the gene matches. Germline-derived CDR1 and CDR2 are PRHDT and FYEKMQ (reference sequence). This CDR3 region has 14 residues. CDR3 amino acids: CASSVDRGRNEQFF. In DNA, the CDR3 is TGTGCCAGCAGCGTCGACAGGGGGCGGAATGAGCAGTTCTTC.

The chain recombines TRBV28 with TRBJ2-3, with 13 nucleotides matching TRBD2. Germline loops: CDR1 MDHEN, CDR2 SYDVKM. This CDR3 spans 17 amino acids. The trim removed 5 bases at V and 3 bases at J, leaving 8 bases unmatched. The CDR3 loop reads CASSRRTSGGLTDTQYF. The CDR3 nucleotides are TGTGCCAGCAGTAGAAGGACTAGCGGGGGACTTACAGATACGCAGTATTTT.

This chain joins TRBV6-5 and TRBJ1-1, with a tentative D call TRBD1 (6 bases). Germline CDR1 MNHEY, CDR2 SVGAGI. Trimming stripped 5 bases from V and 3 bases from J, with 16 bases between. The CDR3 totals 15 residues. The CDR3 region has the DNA TGTGCCAGCAGTGCTACTATGGACAGTTACACTGAAGCTTTCTTT. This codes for CASSATMDSYTEAFF.

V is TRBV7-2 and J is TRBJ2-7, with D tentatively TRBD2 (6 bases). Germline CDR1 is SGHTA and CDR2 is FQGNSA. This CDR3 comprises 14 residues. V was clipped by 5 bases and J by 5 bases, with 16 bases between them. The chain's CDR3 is CASSQRPGDHEQYF. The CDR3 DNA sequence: TGTGCCAGCAGCCAACGGCCGGGGGACCACGAGCAGTACTTC.

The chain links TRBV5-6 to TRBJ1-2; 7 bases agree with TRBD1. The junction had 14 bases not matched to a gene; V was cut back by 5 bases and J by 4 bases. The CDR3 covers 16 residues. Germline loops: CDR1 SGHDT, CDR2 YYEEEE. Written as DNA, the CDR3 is TGTGCCAGCAGGTCCTCCCGAAGGGGGCAGGGCTATGGCTACACCTTC. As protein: CASRSSRRGQGYGYTF. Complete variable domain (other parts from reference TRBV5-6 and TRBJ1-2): DAGVTQSPTHLIKTRGQQVTLRCSPKSGHDTVSWYQQALGQGPQFIFQYYEEEERQRGNFPDRFSGHQFPNYSSELNVNALLLGDSALYLCASRSSRRGQGYGYTFGSGTRLTVV.

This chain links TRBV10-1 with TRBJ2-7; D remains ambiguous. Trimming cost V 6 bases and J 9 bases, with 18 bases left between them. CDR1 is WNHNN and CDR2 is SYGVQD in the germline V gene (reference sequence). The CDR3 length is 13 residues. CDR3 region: CASSPRPGSRQYF. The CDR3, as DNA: TGCGCCAGCAGCCCTCGACCAGGCAGCCGGCAGTACTTC.

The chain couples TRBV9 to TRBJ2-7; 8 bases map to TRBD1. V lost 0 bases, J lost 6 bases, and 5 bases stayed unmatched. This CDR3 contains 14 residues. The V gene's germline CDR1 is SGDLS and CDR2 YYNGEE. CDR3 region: CASSVVQGAGEQYF. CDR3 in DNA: TGTGCCAGCAGCGTAGTGCAGGGGGCCGGCGAGCAGTACTTC.

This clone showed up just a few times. CDR3 sequence (DNA): TGTGCCAGCAGCTTAGTCGGCGGATACGAGCAGTACTTC. Translating gives CASSLVGGYEQYF. The chain carries TRBV7-9 and TRBJ2-7; D remains ambiguous. The CDR3 totals 13 residues. The V and J ends lost 1 base and 4 bases respectively, with 8 bases between them. Germline V CDR1 and CDR2: SEHNR, FQNEAQ (reference sequence).

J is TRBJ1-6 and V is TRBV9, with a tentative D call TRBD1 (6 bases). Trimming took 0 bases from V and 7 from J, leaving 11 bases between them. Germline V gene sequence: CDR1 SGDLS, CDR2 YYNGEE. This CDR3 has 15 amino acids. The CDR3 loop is CASSVELQGNSPLHF. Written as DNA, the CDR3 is TGTGCCAGCAGCGTAGAGTTACAGGGAAATTCACCCCTCCACTTT.

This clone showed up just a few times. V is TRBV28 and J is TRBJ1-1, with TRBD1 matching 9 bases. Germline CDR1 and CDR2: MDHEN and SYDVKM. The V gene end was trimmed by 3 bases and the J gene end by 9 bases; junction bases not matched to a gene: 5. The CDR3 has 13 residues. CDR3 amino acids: CASSFGQGIKAFF. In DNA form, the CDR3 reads TGTGCCAGCAGTTTTGGACAGGGGATAAAAGCTTTCTTT.

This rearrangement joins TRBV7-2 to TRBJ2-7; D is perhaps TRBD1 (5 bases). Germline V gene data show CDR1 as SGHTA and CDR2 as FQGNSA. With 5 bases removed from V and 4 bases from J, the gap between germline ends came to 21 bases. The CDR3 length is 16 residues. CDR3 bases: TGTGCCAGCAGCCTAGACGTACAGGTCGCCCGTTACGAGCAGTACTTC. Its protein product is CASSLDVQVARYEQYF.

The CDR3 DNA reads as TGCGCCAGCGCACCGGGACAGGGCTATGGCTACACCTTC. The encoded protein is CASAPGQGYGYTF. V is TRBV10-2 and J is TRBJ1-2, with TRBD1 matching over 9 bases. CDR3 length equals 13 residues. The V gene end was trimmed by 8 bases and the J gene end by 4 bases; junction bases not matched to a gene: 5. Germline V gene data show CDR1 as WSHSY and CDR2 as SAAADI.

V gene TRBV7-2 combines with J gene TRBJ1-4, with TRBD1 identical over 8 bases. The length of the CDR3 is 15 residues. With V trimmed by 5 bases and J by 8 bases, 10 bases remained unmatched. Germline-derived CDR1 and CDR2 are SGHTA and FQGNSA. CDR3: CASSERQGSGEKLFF. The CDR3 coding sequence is TGTGCCAGCAGCGAACGACAGGGGTCAGGAGAAAAACTGTTTTTT.